Given below is one T cell receptor beta chain in context. The antigen is undetermined. These data come from a study of T cells expressing NK-cell markers. The overall study: Sorted CD3+CD56+NKG2C+, CD3+CD56+NKG2C- and CD3+CD56-NKG2C+ T-cell subsets were beta-chain profiled. Seven donors tested HCMV-seropositive and one tested seronegative among the eight sequenced.

Synthesis of TCR beta cDNA relied on 5'RACE template switching carrying UMIs. After re-calling the 5' RACE reads, TCRdb lists one entry per CDR3 protein, DNA absent. The sample includes about 430,000 distinct CDR3 sequences. Overall study results and limits: Among several donors, these clonotypes also ranked first in the CD3+CD56-NKG2C+ fraction.

Sequenced: blood T cells: a sorted CD56 or NKG2C T cell subset, CD4+ or CD8+ T cells, or bulk PBMC T cells (not recorded which). This sequence originates from a woman aged 45-65 years in good health.

The CDR3 protein is CASSRRGSNQPQHF. V is TRBV4-1 and J is TRBJ1-5. This CDR3 is 14 amino acids long. Germline V gene sequence: CDR1 MGHRA, CDR2 YSYEKL.